This entry features one T cell receptor (beta chain) sequence. TCR beta sequences were obtained from blood CD8+ and CD4+ T cells. Diagnostic criteria for definite or probable disease, in their recently defined form, were met by the patients with Susac syndrome. Germline CDR1 and CDR2: GTSNPN and SVGIG (reference sequence). J was trimmed by 3 bases and V by 3 bases; bases with no gene match: 13. The CDR3 covers 17 residues. The sample is drawn from a study of CD8 T cells in Susac syndrome. A quantity of about 0.5 to 1 ug RNA underwent reverse transcription using random hexamers. TCRdb re-analysed the immunoSEQ multiplex PCR reads in MiXCR, keeping a single row per CDR3 protein. Here the sample spans some 240,000 distinct CDR3 sequences, roughly 95% being singletons.

The sequencing sample was made of CD4+ T cells from PBMCs. This TCR derives from a human donor with Susac syndrome. This chain uses TRBV30 with TRBJ1-5, with 8 nucleotides matching TRBD1. CDR3 coding DNA: TGTGCCTGGAGGGACAGGGTCTTTTCGGGCGCCAATCAGCCCCAGCATTTT. Translating it yields CAWRDRVFSGANQPQHF.